This passage covers 32 T cell receptor beta chains from one sample sequenced in a study of shared clonotypes between healthy human individuals. TCRdb keeps only in-frame clones here, not all; method: immunoSEQ multiplex PCR. The sample has about 510,000 clones; almost 80% are singletons. The specimen was PBMCs. These receptors originate from a woman aged 40 to 50 in good health. Some clones in this sample may be carry-over from other donors' samples.

The V and J genes are TRBV2 and TRBJ2-3; 7 bases match TRBD2. Germline V gene data show CDR1 as SNHLY and CDR2 as FYNNEI. Trimming at V came to 3 bases and at J to 0 bases, leaving 6 bases not matched to a gene. The CDR3 sequence is 16 residues long. Here the CDR3 reads CASSEQSSGSTDTQYF. The CDR3 nucleotides are TGTGCCAGCAGTGAGCAATCTAGCGGAAGCACAGATACGCAGTATTTT.

As DNA, the CDR3 is TGCGCCAGCAGCCAAGATCCATGGGCAGGGAACTACGAGCAGTACTTC. This translates into CASSQDPWAGNYEQYF. The chain uses TRBV4-3 and TRBJ2-7; TRBD1 is a possible D gene (5 bases). V lost 0 bases and J 3 bases, leaving 15 bases between the germline ends. CDR1 and CDR2 (germline): LGHNA, YSLEER. The CDR3 runs to 16 residues.

The J gene is TRBJ1-1, the V gene TRBV19, with 9 bases matching TRBD1. Germline V lookup: CDR1 LNHDA, CDR2 SQIVND (reference sequence). The CDR3 loop spans 15 amino acids. Trimming cost V 3 bases and J 6 bases; bases outside gene matches: 8. This CDR3 is CASSIPDRGRPEAFF. DNA of the CDR3: TGTGCCAGTAGTATTCCGGACAGGGGTAGGCCTGAAGCTTTCTTT.

V is TRBV18 and J is TRBJ2-7, with TRBD1 matching over 12 bases. Trimming removed 0 bases from V and 6 bases from J; junction bases left unmatched: 3. Germline-derived CDR1 and CDR2 are KGHSH and LQKENI. CDR3 size: 15 residues. CDR3 protein: CASSPPGQGAFEQYF. CDR3 bases: TGTGCCAGCTCACCACCGGGACAGGGGGCTTTCGAGCAGTACTTC.

The chain uses TRBV15 and TRBJ1-2; tentatively, D is TRBD1 (6 bases). There are 18 residues in the CDR3. Per germline, CDR1 LNHNV and CDR2 YYDKDF (reference sequence). Deletions cut 3 bases from V and 1 base from J, with 21 bases between. CDR3 sequence: CATSSRPLDRLDNYGYTF. CDR3 DNA sequence: TGTGCCACCAGCAGCCGGCCGTTGGACAGACTGGATAACTATGGCTACACCTTC.

This sequence joins TRBV9 and TRBJ2-5, with D possibly being TRBD1 or TRBD2 (6 bases each). Trimming pared 0 bases from V and 5 bases from J, leaving 11 bases between. Germline CDR1 SGDLS, CDR2 YYNGEE. The CDR3 length is 14 residues. The CDR3 sequence is CASSVGVGGETQYF. CDR3 bases: TGTGCCAGCAGCGTAGGTGTAGGGGGGGAGACCCAGTACTTC.

The genes are TRBV7-9 and TRBJ2-1; no firm D call. The germline CDR1 and CDR2 sequences are SEHNR and FQNEAQ (reference sequence). The CDR3 length is 14 residues. V shed 1 base and J shed 12 bases, with 16 bases lying between them. The CDR3 nucleotides read TGTGCCAGCAGCTTAGGCTTTAGTTCCCTCGTGCAGTTCTTC. Encoded protein: CASSLGFSSLVQFF.

The CDR3 coding sequence is TGTGCCAGCAGCGGACGGACTAGCGGGAGTGAGCAGTTCTTC. It specifies CASSGRTSGSEQFF. V and J are TRBV11-2 and TRBJ2-1; 13 bases match TRBD2. Germline CDR1 is SGHAT and CDR2 is FQNNGV. Unmatched junction bases numbered 4, after V lost 5 bases and J lost 9 bases. The CDR3 runs 14 residues.

The chain recombines TRBV5-1 with TRBJ2-6, with 8 bases that match TRBD1. The CDR3 spans 17 residues. Germline CDR1 is SGHRS and CDR2 is YFSETQ. V was clipped by 4 bases and J by 0 bases; unmatched bases: 6. The CDR3 sequence is CASSVGQGISGANVLTF. CDR3 nucleotide sequence: TGCGCCAGCAGCGTCGGACAGGGAATCTCTGGGGCCAACGTCCTGACTTTC.

The chain couples TRBV5-1 to TRBJ1-1, with a tentative D call TRBD1 (5 bases). The CDR3 is made up of 13 amino acids. Germline values: CDR1 SGHRS, CDR2 YFSETQ. V was trimmed by 4 bases and J by 6 bases, leaving 13 bases between them. The CDR3 DNA sequence: TGCGCCAGCAGCGTCATGGGGGAGGCTGAAGCTTTCTTT. This sequence encodes CASSVMGEAEAFF.

CDR3 loop: CAWSTASGNTIYF. The CDR3 nucleotides are TGTGCCTGGTCGACAGCCTCTGGAAACACCATATATTTT. The chain recombines TRBV30 with TRBJ1-3; D may be TRBD1 (5 bases). This CDR3 is built from 13 residues. The V gene's germline CDR1 is GTSNPN and CDR2 SVGIG (reference sequence). V was trimmed by 5 bases and J by 0 bases, leaving 8 bases between them.

V gene TRBV2 combines with J gene TRBJ2-7; the match to TRBD1 covers 11 bases. V was clipped by 6 bases and J by 2 bases; unmatched bases: 3. In germline, CDR1 is SNHLY, CDR2 FYNNEI. The CDR3 runs to 14 residues. The CDR3 reads CASSGQGATYEQYF. The CDR3 DNA reads as TGTGCCAGCAGCGGACAGGGGGCTACCTACGAGCAGTACTTC.

CDR3 nucleotide sequence: TGTGCCAGCAGCTTATCTGCGGGCACCAGCACAGATACGCAGTATTTT. Translating it yields CASSLSAGTSTDTQYF. The chain uses TRBV7-3 and TRBJ2-3; maybe TRBD2 (5 bases). The ends were cut back, 2 bases at V and 0 bases at J, with 12 bases in the middle. The CDR3 totals 16 residues. Per the germline V gene, CDR1 is SGHTA and CDR2 is FQGTGA.

The rearrangement joins TRBV5-3 to TRBJ2-1, with D perhaps matching TRBD2 (5 bases). TRBV5-3 is recorded as an ORF, its role being uncertain. The length of the CDR3 is 12 residues. The chain's CDR3 is CADYRSYNEQFF. The CDR3 coding sequence is TGTGCTGACTATCGCTCCTACAATGAGCAGTTCTTC.

This chain links TRBV28 with TRBJ1-2; no clear D. CDR1 and CDR2 from the germline V gene are MDHEN and SYDVKM. CDR3 length: 11 residues. Trimming stripped 4 bases from V and 8 bases from J, with 8 bases between. For the CDR3, the DNA is TGTGCCAGCAGTTCCCCTGGGGGCTACACCTTC. Amino acid sequence: CASSSPGGYTF.

The V and J genes are TRBV28 and TRBJ1-1; D is uncertain. The V end was cut by 5 bases, the J end by 0 bases, with 7 bases between. Germline-derived CDR1 and CDR2 are MDHEN and SYDVKM. This CDR3 has 13 amino acids. The CDR3 region is CASSPMLNTEAFF. CDR3 coding DNA: TGTGCCAGCAGTCCCATGTTGAACACTGAAGCTTTCTTT.

In its sample, this clone was seen once. The gene calls are TRBV30 and TRBJ2-1, with TRBD2 matching over 12 bases. V gave up 5 bases and J gave up 8 bases; unmatched junction bases: 10. Germline CDR1 GTSNPN, CDR2 SVGIG (reference sequence). The CDR3 spans 15 residues. The DNA of the CDR3 is TGTGCCTGGGGGCGTACTAGCGGGAGGAGTTATGAGCAGTTCTTC. Amino acids: CAWGRTSGRSYEQFF.

This sequence joins TRBV19 and TRBJ1-3; the D gene is possibly TRBD1 (6 bases). V was pared by 0 bases and J by 3 bases, with 15 bases between. The germline gives CDR1 LNHDA, CDR2 SQIVND (reference sequence). The CDR3 is 17 amino acids. As DNA, the CDR3 is TGTGCCAGTAGTATAGATCGCAACTCGGGACATGGAAACACCATATATTTT. Amino acid sequence: CASSIDRNSGHGNTIYF.

The V call is TRBV7-8, the J call TRBJ2-7; 8 nucleotides align to TRBD2. Germline V CDR1 and CDR2: SGHVS, FQNEAQ. The CDR3 has 15 residues. The V and J ends lost 5 bases and 1 base, in that order; junction bases with no gene match: 7. The CDR3 nucleotides read TGTGCCAGCAGCCGGGAGCGGGAGAAGTCCTACGAGCAGTACTTC. Translating gives CASSREREKSYEQYF. Full variable domain (remainder filled in from reference TRBV7-8 and TRBJ2-7): GAGVSQSPRYKVAKRGQDVALRCDPISGHVSLFWYQQALGQGPEFLTYFQNEAQLDKSGLPSDRFFAERPEGSVSTLKIQRTQQEDSAVYLCASSREREKSYEQYFGPGTRLTVT.

V gene TRBV11-1 combines with J gene TRBJ2-3; D is possibly TRBD1 or TRBD2 (5 bases each). CDR1 and CDR2 from the germline V gene are SGHAT and FQDESV (reference sequence). V was cut by 7 bases and J by 2 bases, with 13 bases left in between. CDR3 length equals 14 residues. The CDR3 region has the DNA TGTGCCAGCAAGTTCGGGGCGAACACAGATACGCAGTATTTT. Translated: CASKFGANTDTQYF.

CDR3 in amino acids: CASSLTTGAETQYF. CDR3 coding DNA: TGCGCCAGCAGCTTGACGACGGGGGCGGAGACCCAGTACTTC. The chain carries TRBV5-1 and TRBJ2-5, with D possibly called TRBD1 or TRBD2 (6 bases each). There are 14 residues in the CDR3. Germline V CDR1 and CDR2: SGHRS, YFSETQ. With 1 base removed from V and 5 bases from J, the gap between germline ends came to 12 bases. The whole variable domain, filled in from reference TRBV5-1 and TRBJ2-5, reads KAGVTQTPRYLIKTRGQQVTLSCSPISGHRSVSWYQQTPGQGLQFLFEYFSETQRNKGNFPGRFSGRQFSNSRSEMNVSTLELGDSALYLCASSLTTGAETQYFGPGTRLLVL.

The gene calls are TRBV4-2 and TRBJ2-5; 14 nucleotides agree with TRBD2. Germline CDR1 LGHNA, CDR2 YNFKEQ. The CDR3 extends over 16 amino acids. With 3 bases clipped from V and 5 bases from J, the junction kept 5 bases outside the gene matches. CDR3 region: CASSQGTSGRRETQYF. CDR3 nucleotide sequence: TGTGCCAGCAGCCAGGGGACTAGCGGGAGAAGGGAGACCCAGTACTTC.

The CDR3 bases are TGTGCCAGCAGTGAAAGGGGCTGGCGGGAGACTGAGACCCAGTACTTC. Its protein is CASSERGWRETETQYF. The chain has TRBV6-1 and TRBJ2-5, with 7 bases matching TRBD2. CDR1 is MNHNS, CDR2 SASEGT, per germline. The CDR3 sequence is 16 residues long. Germline trimming cut 2 bases from V and 5 bases from J; bases unmatched to any gene: 11.

This chain uses TRBV9 with TRBJ1-2, with TRBD1 matching over 8 bases. Looked up from germline, CDR1 is SGDLS and CDR2 is YYNGEE. This CDR3 contains 17 residues. Trimming cost V 4 bases and J 5 bases; bases outside gene matches: 16. The CDR3: CASSPLQGALRAYGYTF. DNA of the CDR3: TGTGCCAGCAGCCCCCTTCAGGGGGCCTTGCGAGCGTATGGCTACACCTTC.

The rearrangement uses TRBV19 and TRBJ1-5; a possible D gene is TRBD1 (6 bases). The CDR3 contains 15 residues. CDR1 is LNHDA and CDR2 is SQIVND in the germline V gene (reference sequence). With 6 bases removed from V and 5 bases from J, the gap between germline ends came to 17 bases. CDR3 region: CASSPPSQGYQPQHF. CDR3 DNA: TGTGCCAGTAGCCCCCCGTCCCAGGGGTATCAGCCCCAGCATTTT.

This rearrangement joins TRBV2 to TRBJ2-7, with 9 bases lining up with TRBD2. Per germline, CDR1 SNHLY and CDR2 FYNNEI. CDR3 length: 18 residues. V was pared by 7 bases and J by 2 bases, with 18 bases of the junction left unmatched. In DNA form, the CDR3 reads TGTGCCAGCACCCTATTACCCCCTCGCGCGGGAGGGCCCTACGAGCAGTACTTC. Translating it yields CASTLLPPRAGGPYEQYF.

The chain carries TRBV4-3 and TRBJ1-3; the D is unclear. Trimming took 1 base from V and 9 from J, leaving 4 bases between them. The CDR3 has 11 amino acids. Germline V lookup: CDR1 LGHNA, CDR2 YSLEER. CDR3 DNA sequence: TGCGCCAGCAGCCAAGTGGGCACCATATATTTT. Its protein product is CASSQVGTIYF.

V gene TRBV5-1 combines with J gene TRBJ2-5; D is tentatively TRBD1 or TRBD2 (5 bases each). The end of the DNA is better explained by TRBJ2-7, so the J call may be wrong. The germline gives CDR1 SGHRS, CDR2 YFSETQ. This CDR3 has 12 amino acids. This chain's CDR3 is CASRRDGYEQYF. CDR3 nucleotides: TGCGCCAGCAGGAGGGACGGCTACGAGCAGTACTTC.

The chain links TRBV2 to TRBJ2-5; 10 positions match TRBD2. The CDR3 totals 16 residues. The germline CDR1 and CDR2 sequences are SNHLY and FYNNEI. Trimming took 8 bases from V and 2 from J; bases not matched to a gene: 11. CDR3 amino acids: CASAGRGLAVQETQYF. In DNA, the CDR3 is TGTGCCAGCGCTGGAAGAGGACTAGCGGTTCAAGAGACCCAGTACTTC.

This clone was seen once. The chain combines TRBV10-2 with TRBJ2-5; TRBD2 aligns across 8 bases. The J call may be faulty, since TRBJ2-7 better matches the DNA end. This CDR3 has 13 amino acids. CDR1 is WSHSY, CDR2 SAAADI, per germline. The CDR3: CASRGTSGYEQYF. CDR3 nucleotides: TGCGCCAGCAGAGGAACTAGCGGCTACGAGCAGTACTTC.

The genes are TRBV5-1 and TRBJ2-5; 8 nucleotides line up with TRBD1. Germline V lookup: CDR1 SGHRS, CDR2 YFSETQ. This CDR3 is 17 amino acids long. The ends lost 4 bases at V and 0 bases at J; junction bases unmatched: 11. The CDR3 spells CASSLRPTGANQETQYF. CDR3 nucleotide sequence: TGCGCCAGCAGCCTTAGGCCGACAGGGGCCAACCAAGAGACCCAGTACTTC. Using reference TRBV5-1 and TRBJ2-5 for the parts outside the CDR3, the full variable domain is KAGVTQTPRYLIKTRGQQVTLSCSPISGHRSVSWYQQTPGQGLQFLFEYFSETQRNKGNFPGRFSGRQFSNSRSEMNVSTLELGDSALYLCASSLRPTGANQETQYFGPGTRLLVL.

This chain connects TRBV5-1 to TRBJ2-3; D perhaps matches TRBD2 (5 bases). Germline V gives CDR1 SGHRS, CDR2 YFSETQ. V lost 4 bases and J lost 5, with 11 bases in between. The CDR3 runs to 13 residues. The chain's CDR3 is CASSTGSRDTQYF. Here the CDR3 DNA reads TGCGCCAGCAGCACGGGAAGTCGAGATACGCAGTATTTT.